This T cell receptor (beta chain) was recorded in a study of graft-versus-host responses after intestinal transplantation. For the study at large: After anti-thymocyte globulin induction, recipients took tacrolimus and steroids for 3 to 4 years. Study-level results: Peak levels of circulating GvH clones tracked with early post-transplant HvG declines.

Trimming took 4 bases from V and 2 from J, leaving 12 bases between them. CDR3 size: 15 residues. CDR1 and CDR2 (germline): MNHEY, SMNVEV (reference sequence). Clones were sequenced by immunoSEQ multiplex PCR, and TCRdb holds only the in-frame ones, with some missing. Among 100,000 to 120,000 clones listed, about 94% were seen once. A note on this clone: Its matching antigen is unknown.

Sequencing was performed on unstimulated CD8+ T cells sorted from spleen or lymph node cells, taken before intestinal transplant. The sequence was collected from a human donor who received an intestinal transplant. J is TRBJ1-5 and V is TRBV27, with a possible D match to TRBD1 (5 bases). The chain's CDR3 is CASSSGPMGNQPQHF. In DNA, the CDR3 is TGTGCCAGCAGTTCAGGGCCGATGGGCAATCAGCCCCAGCATTTT.